The clone carrying this T cell receptor beta chain was seen more than once but under ten times. The antigen is not known. V gave up 4 bases and J gave up 2 bases; unmatched junction bases: 12. The CDR3 totals 19 residues. Germline V gene sequence: CDR1 MGHRA, CDR2 YSYEKL. This sample stems from a study of STAT3 mutations in large granular lymphocyte leukemia. Study-level results: At least one immunodominant TCR beta clonotype appeared in every T-cell large granular lymphocyte leukemia patient. All newly emerging clones after therapy were STAT3 wild type. Some patients had dominant TCR clones larger than their STAT3 mutant burden.

Generated by immunoSEQ multiplex PCR, the TCRdb table keeps only in-frame clones and is missing some. The sample lists around 2,500 clones; about 50% were seen once. The receptor was derived from a man aged 55-75 years with T-cell large granular lymphocyte leukemia. Some clones in this sample may be carry-over from other donors' samples. The source material was peripheral blood mononuclear cells. The gene calls are TRBV4-1 and TRBJ2-6, with 9 bases lining up with TRBD1. The CDR3 protein is CASSPTPRTGVTGANVLTF. CDR3 coding DNA: TGCGCCAGCAGCCCTACCCCCCGGACAGGGGTGACTGGGGCCAACGTCCTGACTTTC.